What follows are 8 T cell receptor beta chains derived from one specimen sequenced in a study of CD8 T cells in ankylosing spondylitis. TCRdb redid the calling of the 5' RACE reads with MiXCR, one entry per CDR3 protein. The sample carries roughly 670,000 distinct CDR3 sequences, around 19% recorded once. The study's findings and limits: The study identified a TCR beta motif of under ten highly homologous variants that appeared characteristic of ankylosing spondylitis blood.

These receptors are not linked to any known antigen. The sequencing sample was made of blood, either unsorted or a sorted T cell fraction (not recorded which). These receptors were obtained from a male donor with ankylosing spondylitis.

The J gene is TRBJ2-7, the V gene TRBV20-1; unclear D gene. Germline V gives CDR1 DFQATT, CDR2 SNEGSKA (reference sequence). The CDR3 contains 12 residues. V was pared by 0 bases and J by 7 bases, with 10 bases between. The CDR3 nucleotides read TGCAGTGCTAGAGACCCCGCTGGGGAGCAGTACTTC. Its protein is CSARDPAGEQYF.

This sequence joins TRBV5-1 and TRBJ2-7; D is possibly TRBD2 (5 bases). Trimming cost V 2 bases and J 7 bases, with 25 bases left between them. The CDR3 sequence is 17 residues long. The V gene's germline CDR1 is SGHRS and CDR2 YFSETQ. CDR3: CASSFPVNSALTGEQYF. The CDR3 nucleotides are TGCGCCAGCAGCTTCCCCGTTAATAGCGCACTCACGGGAGAGCAGTACTTC.

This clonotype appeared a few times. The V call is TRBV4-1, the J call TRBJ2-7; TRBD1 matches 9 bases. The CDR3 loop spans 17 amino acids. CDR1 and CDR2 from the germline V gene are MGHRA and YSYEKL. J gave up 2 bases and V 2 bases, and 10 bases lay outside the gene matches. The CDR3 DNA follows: TGCGCCAGCAGCCAATCCCCAGGGACAGGGCCAGCCTACGAGCAGTACTTC. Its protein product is CASSQSPGTGPAYEQYF.

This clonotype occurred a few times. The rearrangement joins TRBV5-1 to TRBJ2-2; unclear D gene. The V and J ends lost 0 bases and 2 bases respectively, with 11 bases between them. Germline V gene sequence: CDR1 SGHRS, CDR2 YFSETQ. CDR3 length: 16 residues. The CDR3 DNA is TGCGCCAGCAGCTTGGGAGTAGGGTATAACACCGGGGAGCTGTTTTTT. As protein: CASSLGVGYNTGELFF.

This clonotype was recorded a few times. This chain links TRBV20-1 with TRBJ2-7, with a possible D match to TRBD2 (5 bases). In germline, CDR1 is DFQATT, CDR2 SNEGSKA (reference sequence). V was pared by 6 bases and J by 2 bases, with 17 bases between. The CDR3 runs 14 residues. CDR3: CSALREGSTYEQYF. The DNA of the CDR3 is TGCAGTGCCCTCCGGGAAGGGTCTACCTACGAGCAGTACTTC.

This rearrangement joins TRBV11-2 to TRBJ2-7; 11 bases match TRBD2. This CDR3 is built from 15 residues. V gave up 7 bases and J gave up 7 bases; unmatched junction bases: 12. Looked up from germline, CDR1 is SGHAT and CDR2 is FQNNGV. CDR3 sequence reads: CASTLVAGGPREQYF. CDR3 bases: TGTGCCAGCACCCTAGTAGCGGGAGGGCCGAGGGAGCAGTACTTC.

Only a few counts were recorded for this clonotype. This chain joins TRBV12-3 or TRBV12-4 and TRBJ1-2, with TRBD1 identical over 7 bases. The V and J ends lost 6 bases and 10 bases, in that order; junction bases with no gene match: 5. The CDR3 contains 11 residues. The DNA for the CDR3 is TGTGCCAGCAGGCTGGGACAGACCTACACCTTC. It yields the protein CASRLGQTYTF.

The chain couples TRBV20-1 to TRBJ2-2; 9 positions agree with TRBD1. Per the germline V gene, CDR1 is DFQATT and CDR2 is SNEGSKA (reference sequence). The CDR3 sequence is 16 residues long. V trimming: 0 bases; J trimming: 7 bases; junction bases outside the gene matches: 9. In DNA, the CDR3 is TGCAGTGCTAGAGATGGGGGGACAGGGTATTTCGGGGAGCTGTTTTTT. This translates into CSARDGGTGYFGELFF.